The clone carrying this T cell receptor (beta chain) occurred many times. CDR1 and CDR2 from the germline V gene are MGHRA and YSYEKL. CDR3 length equals 17 residues. Trimming shortened V by 0 bases and J by 0 bases, and 9 bases separated the two germline ends. The sample originates from a study of T-cell reconstitution after alpha-beta-depleted transplantation in children. Unique molecular identifiers were used to barcode this TCRbeta library. TCRdb analysed the PCR reads with MiXCR anew, one entry per CDR3 protein. The table lists under 350,000 distinct CDR3 sequences, approximately 9.8% of them singletons.

V is TRBV4-1 and J is TRBJ2-6, with TRBD1 as a possible D gene (6 bases). The clonotype was recovered from a human donor who donated a stem cell graft to a child with SCID. Material: PBMCs from the stem cell graft donor, obtained from the stem cell graft. As DNA, the CDR3 is TGCGCCAGCAGCCAAGAAGGACAGCGCTCTGGGGCCAACGTCCTGACTTTC. It is translated as CASSQEGQRSGANVLTF.